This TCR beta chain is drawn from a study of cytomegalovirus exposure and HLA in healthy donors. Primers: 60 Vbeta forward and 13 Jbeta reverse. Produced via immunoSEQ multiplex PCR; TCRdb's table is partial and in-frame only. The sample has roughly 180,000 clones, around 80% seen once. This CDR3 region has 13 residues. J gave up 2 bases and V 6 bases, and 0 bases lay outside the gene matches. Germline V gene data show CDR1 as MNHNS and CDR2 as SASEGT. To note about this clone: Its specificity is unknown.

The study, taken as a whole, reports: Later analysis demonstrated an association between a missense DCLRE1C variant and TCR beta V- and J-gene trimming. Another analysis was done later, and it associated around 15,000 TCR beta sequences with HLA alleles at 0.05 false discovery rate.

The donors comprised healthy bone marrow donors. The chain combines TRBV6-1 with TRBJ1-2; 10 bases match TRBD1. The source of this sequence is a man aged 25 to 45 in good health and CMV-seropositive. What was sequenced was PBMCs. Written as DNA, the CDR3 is TGTGCCAGCAGGGGACAGGGGAACTATGGCTACACCTTC. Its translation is CASRGQGNYGYTF.